This T cell receptor (beta chain) derives from a study of OX40 agonist ivuxolimab in advanced cancers. This clone was detected only once. Assay: immunoSEQ multiplex PCR; the TCRdb copy retains only in-frame clones and omits some. Of about 19,000 clones detected, around 80% appear once; the ten largest clones hold 12% to 15%. The germline CDR1 and CDR2 sequences are GTSNPN and SVGIG (reference sequence). The CDR3 runs 15 residues. V lost 4 bases, J lost 5 bases, and 8 bases stayed unmatched. The chain uses TRBV30 and TRBJ2-2, with TRBD1 matching over 9 bases. This specimen was CD4+ or CD8+ T cells sorted from blood, taken in a trial of the OX40 agonist ivuxolimab. The clonotype was recovered from an adult with an advanced solid tumor such as melanoma, head and neck, liver or kidney cancer. CDR3 in DNA: TGTGCCTGGACCGATACGGGGACAGGGACCGGGGAGCTGTTTTTT. Its protein is CAWTDTGTGTGELFF. Drawing the rest from reference TRBV30 and TRBJ2-2, the complete variable domain is SQTIHQWPATLVQPVGSPLSLECTVEGTSNPNLYWYRQAAGRGLQLLFYSVGIGQISSEVPQNLSASRPQDRQFILSSKKLLLSDSGFYLCAWTDTGTGTGELFFGEGSRLTVL.